A selection of T cell receptor beta chains follows, all from one sample in a study of blood T cell repertoires in COVID-19. Assay: immunoSEQ multiplex PCR; the TCRdb copy retains only in-frame clones and omits some. This repertoire shows around 85,000 clones, roughly 86% found once; its top ten account for roughly 8%. The sample consisted of peripheral blood. The origin of the receptors is a man over 45 with active COVID-19. Each CDR3 is given with its conserved first and last residue. The D gene is left open where the match is weak. Rows may omit the clone size; those that give it use once, few, many or a size class.

V gene,clone size,CDR3 length,J gene,D gene,CDR3 protein,CDR3 DNA
TRBV7-9,once,17,TRBJ2-1,NA,CASSFRLGHPSYNEQFF,TGTGCCAGCAGCTTTAGACTGGGACACCCCTCCTACAATGAGCAGTTCTTC
TRBV9,once,13,TRBJ2-7,NA,CASSVAPTREQYF,TGTGCCAGCAGCGTAGCGCCCACTAGGGAGCAGTACTTC
TRBV18,NA,13,TRBJ1-1,NA,CASSPGRNTEAFF,TGTGCCAGCTCACCGGGCAGGAACACTGAAGCTTTCTTT
TRBV15,NA,15,TRBJ2-1,TRBD2,CATSRDLSGRAEQFF,TGTGCCACCAGCAGAGATCTGAGCGGGAGGGCTGAGCAGTTCTTC
TRBV9,NA,15,TRBJ1-4,NA,CASSVTGIPKEKLFF,TGTGCCAGCAGCGTTACCGGGATACCTAAGGAAAAACTGTTTTTT
TRBV4-3,NA,18,TRBJ2-1,TRBD1,CASSPMAAGGSSYNEQFF,TGCGCCAGCAGCCCTATGGCGGCAGGGGGTAGCTCCTACAATGAGCAGTTCTTC
TRBV6-5,NA,16,TRBJ1-1,NA,CASSYSMRGRGTEAFF,TGTGCCAGCAGTTACTCTATGCGGGGCCGGGGCACTGAAGCTTTCTTT
TRBV18,NA,16,TRBJ1-2,TRBD1,CASSPVPGQGAGGYTF,TGTGCCAGCTCACCAGTCCCGGGACAGGGGGCTGGAGGCTACACCTTC
TRBV27,NA,15,TRBJ1-4,NA,CASSWQFATNEKLFF,TGTGCCAGCAGTTGGCAGTTCGCAACTAATGAAAAACTGTTTTTT
TRBV19,NA,14,TRBJ2-7,TRBD1,CASSPRTGTYEQYF,TGTGCCAGTAGTCCCCGGACAGGGACCTACGAGCAGTACTTC
TRBV28,NA,14,TRBJ2-1,TRBD2,CASNQRGLANEQFF,TGTGCCAGCAATCAGAGAGGACTAGCGAATGAGCAGTTCTTC
TRBV6-1,NA,17,TRBJ2-7,NA,CASSDGSVYVGIYEQYF,TGTGCCAGCAGTGACGGGTCAGTGTACGTCGGGATCTACGAGCAGTACTTC
TRBV11-2,NA,15,TRBJ2-1,TRBD2,CASSLTSGGHNEQFF,TGTGCCAGCAGCTTAACTAGCGGGGGACACAATGAGCAGTTCTTC
TRBV7-2,NA,13,TRBJ1-1,NA,CASSRNRDTEAFF,TGTGCCAGCAGCCGCAACAGGGACACTGAAGCTTTCTTT
TRBV27,NA,14,TRBJ1-1,NA,CASSLRTDNTEAFF,TGTGCCAGCAGTTTAAGGACAGACAACACTGAAGCTTTCTTT
TRBV5-6,NA,17,TRBJ2-1,NA,CASSRRLGEQGGNEQFF,TGTGCCAGCAGTCGAAGGCTGGGGGAACAGGGTGGCAATGAGCAGTTCTTC